The 2 T cell receptor beta chains reported below all come from one sample, sequenced in a study of Ad26.COV2.S vaccination and SARS-CoV-2 variants. Sequencing used immunoSEQ multiplex PCR; TCRdb keeps in-frame clones, though not all of them. The sample contains some 250,000 clones, around 87% of which appear only once. Treatment specified: some 20 received Ad26.COV2.S at low or high dose, single or two shots; about 5 received placebo; per-sample allocation not given. After the first vaccine or placebo injection, samples were drawn on day 63. Sequenced material: peripheral blood, taken in a trial of Ad26.COV2.S vaccine versus placebo. The receptors originated from a person aged 18-65 years who received the Ad26.COV2.S COVID-19 vaccine or a placebo.

The chain couples TRBV12-5 to TRBJ1-1; 9 bases line up with TRBD1. The trim removed 5 bases at V and 6 bases at J, leaving 10 bases unmatched. The CDR3 has 15 residues. The germline V gene encodes CDR1 LGHNT and CDR2 FRNRAP. The CDR3 DNA follows: TGTGCTAGTGGTATACAGGGGGCGCGAAGGGCTGAAGCTTTCTTT. Translated, it gives CASGIQGARRAEAFF. The full variable domain, in which reference TRBV12-5 and TRBJ1-1 provide the parts outside the CDR3, is DARVTQTPRHKVTEMGQEVTMRCQPILGHNTVFWYRQTMMQGLELLAYFRNRAPLDDSGMPKDRFSAEMPDATLATLKIQPSEPRDSAVYFCASGIQGARRAEAFFGQGTRLTVV.

Details on this clone: Distinct nucleotide sequences in the sample also encode this CDR3. The V call is TRBV4-3, the J call TRBJ2-7; D may be TRBD1 (6 bases). Germline lookup yields CDR1 LGHNA and CDR2 YSLEER. Trimming took 0 bases from V and 4 from J, leaving 7 bases between them. The length of the CDR3 is 13 residues. CDR3 amino acids: CASSQERGYEQYF. The CDR3 DNA follows: TGCGCCAGCAGCCAAGAAAGGGGGTACGAGCAGTACTTC.